The 12 T cell receptor beta chains given below trace back to one sample, sequenced in a study of shared clonotypes between healthy human individuals. The protocol was immunoSEQ multiplex PCR, while the TCRdb copy is restricted to in-frame clones and leaves out a portion. The data show around 600,000 clones, 85% to 95% seen once. Naive CD8 cells, CD45RO-negative and positively selected for CCR7, excluded terminally differentiated effector memory CD45RA+ cells. Material: naive CD8+ T cells sorted from blood. These receptors were collected from a woman aged 25 to 39 in good health.

J is TRBJ2-2 and V is TRBV28; no clear D gene. CDR3 length equals 14 residues. V was clipped by 4 bases and J by 7 bases, with 13 bases between them. The germline V gene encodes CDR1 MDHEN and CDR2 SYDVKM. The CDR3 protein is CASSYRDIVGELFF. CDR3 coding DNA: TGTGCCAGCAGTTACCGAGACATAGTCGGGGAGCTGTTTTTT. The full variable domain, with the rest looked up from reference TRBV28 and TRBJ2-2, is DVKVTQSSRYLVKRTGEKVFLECVQDMDHENMFWYRQDPGLGLRLIYFSYDVKMKEKGDIPEGYSVSREKKERFSLILESASTNQTSMYLCASSYRDIVGELFFGEGSRLTVL.

Here the CDR3 DNA reads TGTGCCAGCAGCTTGCTGATCGGGAGGGCCTTTCAAGCAGATCAGTACTTC. Translated: CASSLLIGRAFQADQYF. The J gene is TRBJ2-7, the V gene TRBV5-4; 8 bases map to TRBD2. The CDR3 totals 17 residues. V was clipped by 1 base and J by 10 bases; unmatched bases: 19. CDR1 is SGHNT, CDR2 YYREEE, per germline (reference sequence).

V is TRBV27 and J is TRBJ2-7, with 7 bases fitting TRBD1. The CDR3 covers 13 residues. Germline CDR1 MNHEY, CDR2 SMNVEV (reference sequence). V lost 6 bases to trimming and J lost 7 bases; unmatched junction nucleotides: 9. In DNA form, the CDR3 reads TGTGCCAGCAGAGGTGGGACAGCCGAAGAGCAGTACTTC. This encodes CASRGGTAEEQYF.

This clone came up a few times. The rearrangement links TRBV6-5 to TRBJ2-2; TRBD1 agrees at 8 bases. Unmatched junction bases numbered 6, after V lost 7 bases and J lost 8 bases. Germline V gene data show CDR1 as MNHEY and CDR2 as SVGAGI. The CDR3 spans 13 residues. The CDR3 loop reads CASTSGGLGELFF. The DNA of the CDR3 is TGTGCCAGCACGTCAGGGGGCCTGGGGGAGCTGTTTTTT.

The DNA for the CDR3 is TGTGCCAGCAGCCTCTGGGGGGTCGGCAATCAGCCCCAGCATTTT. It specifies CASSLWGVGNQPQHF. The J gene is TRBJ1-5, the V gene TRBV27; perhaps TRBD1 as D (5 bases). Per the germline V gene, CDR1 is MNHEY and CDR2 is SMNVEV (reference sequence). The CDR3 has 15 amino acids. V lost 6 bases and J 2 bases, leaving 14 bases between the germline ends.

The DNA of the CDR3 is TGTGCCAGCAGTTTTGGGATCCCACCACTAAACACCGGGGAGCTGTTTTTT. Its translation is CASSFGIPPLNTGELFF. V is TRBV27 and J is TRBJ2-2; D unresolved. This CDR3 is 17 amino acids long. From germline, CDR1 is MNHEY and CDR2 SMNVEV (reference sequence). The V end was cut by 3 bases, the J end by 2 bases, with 16 bases between.

The chain recombines TRBV2 with TRBJ1-2, with 8 positions matching TRBD1. The CDR3 totals 13 residues. The ends lost 10 bases at V and 8 bases at J; junction bases unmatched: 12. Germline V lookup: CDR1 SNHLY, CDR2 FYNNEI. The CDR3 DNA sequence: TGTGCCATCTCCGAGGACAGGGTTAGGGGCTACACCTTC. It translates to CAISEDRVRGYTF. Drawing the rest from reference TRBV2 and TRBJ1-2, the complete variable domain is EPEVTQTPSHQVTQMGQEVILRCVPISNHLYFYWYRQILGQKVEFLVSFYNNEISEKSEIFDDQFSVERPDGSNFTLKIRSTKLEDSAMYFCAISEDRVRGYTFGSGTRLTVV.

The chain employs TRBV6-1 and TRBJ2-7; TRBD2 is a possible D gene (5 bases). Germline-derived CDR1 and CDR2 are MNHNS and SASEGT. Trimming pared 0 bases from V and 4 bases from J, leaving 13 bases between. The CDR3 is made up of 15 amino acids. The CDR3 DNA is TGTGCCAGCAGTGAAGCGCACATCAGACTATACGAGCAGTACTTC. Translating it yields CASSEAHIRLYEQYF.

The V and J genes are TRBV7-9 and TRBJ2-2; 8 nucleotides agree with TRBD2. The V and J ends lost 6 bases and 2 bases, in that order; junction bases with no gene match: 11. The germline CDR1 and CDR2 sequences are SEHNR and FQNEAQ (reference sequence). CDR3 size: 17 residues. CDR3 in DNA: TGTGCCAGCAGACTAATAGCGGGACCGAACAACACCGGGGAGCTGTTTTTT. This codes for CASRLIAGPNNTGELFF.

The chain carries TRBV6-5 and TRBJ2-7; D is uncertain. Germline CDR1 and CDR2: MNHEY and SVGAGI. V was clipped by 8 bases and J by 1 base, with 9 bases between them. This CDR3 is 12 amino acids long. The CDR3 sequence is CASQTGSYEQYF. Written as DNA, the CDR3 is TGTGCCAGCCAGACGGGTTCCTACGAGCAGTACTTC.

This chain links TRBV28 with TRBJ2-1; TRBD2 is a possible D gene (6 bases). Trimming removed 0 bases from V and 5 bases from J, with 14 bases in between. There are 16 residues in the CDR3. Germline-derived CDR1 and CDR2 are MDHEN and SYDVKM. CDR3 nucleotides: TGTGCCAGCAGTTTATGGGATAGCGGTCCCAACAATGAGCAGTTCTTC. This encodes CASSLWDSGPNNEQFF.

V and J are TRBV6-1 and TRBJ2-7; 8 positions agree with TRBD2. Germline assignment: CDR1 MNHNS and CDR2 SASEGT. The V gene end was trimmed by 2 bases and the J gene end by 4 bases; junction bases not matched to a gene: 13. This CDR3 has 17 residues. CDR3 sequence: CASSEKPWREAGYEQYF. As DNA, the CDR3 is TGTGCCAGCAGTGAAAAGCCCTGGCGGGAGGCAGGGTACGAGCAGTACTTC.